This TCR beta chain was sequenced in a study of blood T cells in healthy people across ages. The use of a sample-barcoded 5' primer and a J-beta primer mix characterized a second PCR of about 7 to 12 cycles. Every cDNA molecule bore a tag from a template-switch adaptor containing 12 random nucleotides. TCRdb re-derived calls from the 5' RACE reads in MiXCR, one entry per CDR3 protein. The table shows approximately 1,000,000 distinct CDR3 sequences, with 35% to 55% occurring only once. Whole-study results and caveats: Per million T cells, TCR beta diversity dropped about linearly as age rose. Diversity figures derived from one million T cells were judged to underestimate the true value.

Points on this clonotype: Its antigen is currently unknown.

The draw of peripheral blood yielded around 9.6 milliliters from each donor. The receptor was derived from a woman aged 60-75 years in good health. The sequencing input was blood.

CDR3 coding DNA: TGTGCCAGCAGTAAGTTCGGGAGGCCCACAGATACGCAGTATTTT. This gives the protein CASSKFGRPTDTQYF. This rearrangement joins TRBV9 to TRBJ2-3; 7 positions match TRBD2. The CDR3 contains 15 residues. The V and J ends lost 5 bases and 2 bases, in that order; junction bases with no gene match: 8. CDR1 and CDR2 from the germline V gene are SGDLS and YYNGEE.